This T cell receptor (beta chain) was sequenced during a study of shared clonotypes between healthy human individuals (dated by TCRdb to 2020 to 2022). Some background on the complete study: The cohort included three men and a couple of women between 18 and 49 years of age. For each donor, CD4 naive and CD4 memory were each run on three plates, CD8 naive on two plates, and CD8 memory on one plate. The study deeply sequenced blood TCR repertoires of five healthy adults to estimate repertoire size and the extent of clonotype sharing between individuals. To increase sequencing depth and limit assay-specific biases, TCR repertoire library preparation and sequencing were carried out by different laboratories using diverse techniques. Between about 0.85 and 8.9 billion PBMCs per donor were obtained by leukapheresis.

Results and caveats for the whole study, not just this receptor: When several donors were compared, the shared fraction of clonotypes was roughly 5% for naive CD4, around 3.6% for naive CD8, more than 2% for memory CD4, and under 0.5% for memory CD8. Estimated clonotype richness was generally larger for naive than for memory subsets. Because the study included a small number of donors, the genetic and exposure-history diversity represented was limited. Pairwise subsampling indicated that sequencing depth was expected to affect the degree of clonotype sharing among donors. Sampling was limited to blood, and TCR repertoires in tissue likely differ from TCR repertoires in blood. Incomplete sequencing was indicated by rarefaction of sorted-subset datasets, despite the large sequencing depth. Compared with non-shared clonotypes, the clonotypes found in all four sorted-subset donors had higher generation probabilities.

In the germline V gene, CDR1 corresponds to SGHRS and CDR2 to YFSETQ. The CDR3 sequence holds 15 residues, the cysteine and phenylalanine included. The read is trimmed to its CDR3 DNA, 45 bases read in frame from base 1. Trimming costs V 6 bases and J 2 bases, and their ends lie 17 bases apart. TCR CDR3 regions were amplified from genomic DNA by multiplex PCR using the deep immunoSEQ assay. Genomic DNA extracted from each cell subset was distributed evenly over all wells of several immunoSEQ 96-well plates, and each plate served as one replicate. Each replicate PCR for sorted subsets received 150 to 250 ng genomic DNA, equal to about 30,000 T cell genomes. The purified libraries were quantified using a Qubit 3.0 fluorometer, sized with a Bioanalyzer 2100, and then quantified again using the KAPA Library Quantification kit. Each immunoSEQ 96-well plate was sequenced on its own single-read 150-cycle Illumina NextSeq 550 flow cell. The original pipeline was this. Because only junctional sequences without quality scores were contained in the immunoSEQ output, filtering matching that applied to full-length reads could not be performed. To assign V/J genes and CDR3, sequences were annotated using PyIR, a Python wrapper for IgBLAST v1.9, with IMGT germline references. Reads were filtered out if the reads had weak V/J assignments (E-value above 1e-6), no CDR3, stop codons, out-of-frame junctions, or ambiguous translated residues. V3J clonotypes were defined as sequences sharing an identical inferred V gene, J gene, and CDR3 amino acid sequence. The percentage overlap between two repertoires was calculated by dividing the number of shared unique clonotypes by the size of the smaller repertoire. Repertoire richness was assessed with RTK rarefaction, the Chao1 estimator, and Recon v2.1 estimates of unobserved clonotypes. For all TCRbeta clonotypes obtained by the gDNA method from several donors, generation probabilities were computed with OLGA. In TCRdb, the immuneACCESS table is reduced to in-frame sequences with V and J assigned. These tables do not hold every clone; where another copy was compared, an unresolved V gene accounts for under half, and the others remain unexplained. V and J calls plus clone size are reproduced from that table; the DNA served to infer D and trimming. For this sample the table gives more than 1,200,000 clones, of which approximately 98.5% were detected only once. Roughly 0.36% of the sample rests with the top ten.

Donors were healthy HIV-negative adults with no recently reported acute infections or vaccinations. Only Caucasian adults living in Nashville, Tennessee, USA were represented among the donors. CD4+ T cells were enriched through magnetic negative selection, after which naive cells were positively selected on CD45RA and the remaining negative fraction served as the memory subset. Blood was obtained by leukapheresis, after which PBMCs were separated by Ficoll-Histopaque density gradient centrifugation and cryopreserved in liquid nitrogen vapor phase. Analytical flow cytometry was used to check the purity and quantity of each magnetically sorted T cell population. Each sorted fraction had its genomic DNA isolated and then quantified by UV absorbance on a Nanodrop 2000c. On this clone itself: No antigen is known for it. No clone much larger than this one lies a single base away; base qualities are absent.

The sequenced material came from naive CD4+ T cells sorted from blood. The cell subset or site label here, explained by the study, means: CD45RA+ positively selected. Here the chain combines TRBV5-1 and TRBJ1-2; the D gene is unclear. The clonotype was recovered from a man between 25 and 39 years old in good health. The CDR3 loop reads CASTGIYGRNYGYTF. Read as DNA, the sequence is TGCGCCAGCACCGGTATATACGGAAGAAACTATGGCTACACCTTC.